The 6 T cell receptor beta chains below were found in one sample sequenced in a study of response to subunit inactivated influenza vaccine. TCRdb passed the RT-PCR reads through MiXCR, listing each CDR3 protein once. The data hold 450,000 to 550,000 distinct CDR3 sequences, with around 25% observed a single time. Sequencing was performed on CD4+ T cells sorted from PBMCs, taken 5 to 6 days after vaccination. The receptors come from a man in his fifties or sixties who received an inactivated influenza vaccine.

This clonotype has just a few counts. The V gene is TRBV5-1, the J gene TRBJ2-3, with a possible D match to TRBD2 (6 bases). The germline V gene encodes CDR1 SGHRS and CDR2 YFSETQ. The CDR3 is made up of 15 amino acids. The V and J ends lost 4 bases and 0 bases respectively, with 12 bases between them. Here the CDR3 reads CASSRRGASTDTQYF. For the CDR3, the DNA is TGCGCCAGCAGCCGGCGCGGGGCTAGCACAGATACGCAGTATTTT.

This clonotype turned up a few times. The CDR3: CASSYNIRARAGELFF. The CDR3 nucleotides are TGTGCCAGCAGTTACAATATAAGGGCCCGGGCCGGGGAGCTGTTTTTT. The chain combines TRBV6-2 or TRBV6-3 with TRBJ2-2; D remains ambiguous. V lost 2 bases, J lost 6 bases, and 16 bases lay in between. In germline, CDR1 is MNHEY, CDR2 SVGEGT. The CDR3 spans 16 residues.

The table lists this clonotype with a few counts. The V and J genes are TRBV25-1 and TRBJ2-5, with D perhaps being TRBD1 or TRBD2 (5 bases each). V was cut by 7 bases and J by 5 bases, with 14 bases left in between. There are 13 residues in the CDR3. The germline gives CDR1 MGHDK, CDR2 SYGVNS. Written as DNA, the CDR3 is TGTGCCAGCAACCCGGGACCGGAGGAGACCCAGTACTTC. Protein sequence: CASNPGPEETQYF.

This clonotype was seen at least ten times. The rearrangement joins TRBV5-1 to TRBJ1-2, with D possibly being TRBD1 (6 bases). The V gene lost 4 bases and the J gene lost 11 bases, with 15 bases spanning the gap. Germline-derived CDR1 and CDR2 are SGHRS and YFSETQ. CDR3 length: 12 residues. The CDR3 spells CASSTGQRGYTF. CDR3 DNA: TGCGCCAGCAGCACCGGACAGAGGGGGTACACCTTC.

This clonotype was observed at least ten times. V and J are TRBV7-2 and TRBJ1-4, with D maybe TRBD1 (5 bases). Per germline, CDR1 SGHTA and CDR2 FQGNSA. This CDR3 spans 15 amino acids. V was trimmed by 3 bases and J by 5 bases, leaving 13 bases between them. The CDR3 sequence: CASSLANRINEKLFF. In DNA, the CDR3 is TGTGCCAGCAGCTTGGCGAACAGGATCAATGAAAAACTGTTTTTT.

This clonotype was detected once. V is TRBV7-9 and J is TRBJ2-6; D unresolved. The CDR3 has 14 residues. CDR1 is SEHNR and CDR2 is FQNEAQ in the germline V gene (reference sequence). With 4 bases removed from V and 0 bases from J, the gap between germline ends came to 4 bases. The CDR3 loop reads CASSSASGANVLTF. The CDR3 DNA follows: TGTGCCAGCAGCTCTGCCTCTGGGGCCAACGTCCTGACTTTC.